This TCR beta chain originates from a study of early T cells in non-severe SARS-CoV-2 infection. Study-wide points: VDJdb-based annotation leaned toward anti-spike CD8 responses and missed private and CD4 specificities.

This clonotype occurred a few times. Antigen: not known. The CDR3 has 14 amino acids. CDR1 and CDR2 (germline): LGHDT, YNNKEL (reference sequence). V was clipped by 7 bases and J by 5 bases, with 17 bases between them. Attached unique molecular identifiers marked individual cDNA molecules. TCRdb used MiXCR to reprocess the 5' RACE reads, holding one entry per CDR3 protein. The top ten clones hold approximately 6% of a sample with more than 75,000 distinct CDR3 sequences, 13% of them seen once. The genes are TRBV3-1 and TRBJ1-1, with D tentatively TRBD1 (6 bases). Sample: whole blood. This TCR came from an adult who was a healthcare worker with PCR-confirmed SARS-CoV-2 infection or an uninfected control (not recorded which). For the CDR3, the DNA is TGTGCCAGCACCCGGGGGCGGAAGAATACTGAAGCTTTCTTT. Protein sequence: CASTRGRKNTEAFF. Filled out from reference TRBV3-1 and TRBJ1-1, the complete variable domain reads DTAVSQTPKYLVTQMGNDKSIKCEQNLGHDTMYWYKQDSKKFLKIMFSYNNKELIINETVPNRFSPKSPDKAHLNLHINSLELGDSAVYFCASTRGRKNTEAFFGQGTRLTVV.